Listed below are T cell receptor beta chains from one sample, sequenced in a study of identical twins. TCRdb re-analysed the 5' RACE reads in MiXCR, keeping a single row per CDR3 protein. The sample comprises fewer than 900,000 distinct CDR3 sequences, approximately 21% of which are singletons, and roughly 4% rests with the top ten. A further study also used this sample, focusing on T cells expressing NK-cell markers.

Sequencing was done on a sample of PBMCs. The receptors shown here come from a woman aged 18 to 35 in good health. Both conserved end residues are part of each CDR3. Fields, in order: V gene, CDR3 protein.

TRBV7-8 CASSLDPGIYEQFF
TRBV20-1 CCAPRTSGISTDTQYF
TRBV7-2 CASSSSGRVSTDTQYF
TRBV29-1 CSVGPVDSENIQYF
TRBV12-5 CASGSTRGGETQYF
TRBV12-3/TRBV12-4 CASSPRTGVTAFF
TRBV10-1 CASSPGVAGDTDTQYF
TRBV5-1 CASRSEHVTGELFF
TRBV5-1 CASYSPSYNEQFF
TRBV10-3 CAISESSGGARETQYF
TRBV2 CASSAASLNEQFF